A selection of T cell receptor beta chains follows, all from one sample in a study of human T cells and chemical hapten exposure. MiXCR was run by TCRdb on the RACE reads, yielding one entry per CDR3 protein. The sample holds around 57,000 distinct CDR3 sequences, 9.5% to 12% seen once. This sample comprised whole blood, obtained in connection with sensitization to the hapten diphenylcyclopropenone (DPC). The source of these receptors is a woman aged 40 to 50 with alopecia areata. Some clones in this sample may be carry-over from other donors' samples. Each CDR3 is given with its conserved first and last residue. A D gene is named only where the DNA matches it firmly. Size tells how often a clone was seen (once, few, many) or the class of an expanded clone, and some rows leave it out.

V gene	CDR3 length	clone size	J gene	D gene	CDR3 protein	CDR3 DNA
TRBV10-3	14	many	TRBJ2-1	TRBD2	CAIRLAGDYNEQFF	TGTGCCATCAGACTAGCGGGGGATTACAATGAGCAGTTCTTC
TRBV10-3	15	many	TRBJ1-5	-	CAISDNVDRGQPQHF	TGTGCCATCAGTGATAATGTAGACAGAGGACAGCCCCAGCATTTT
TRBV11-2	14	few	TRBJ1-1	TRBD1	CASSSATGATEAFF	TGTGCCAGCAGTAGCGCGACAGGGGCCACTGAAGCTTTCTTT
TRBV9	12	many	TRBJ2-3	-	CASSAFTDTQYF	TGTGCCAGCAGCGCGTTCACAGATACGCAGTATTTT
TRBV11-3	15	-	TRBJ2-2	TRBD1	CASSTAGTDTGELFF	TGTGCCAGCAGCACCGCCGGGACAGACACCGGGGAGCTGTTTTTT
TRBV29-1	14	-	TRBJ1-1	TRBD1	CSSWTGVSPTEAFF	TGCAGCTCCTGGACAGGGGTGAGTCCCACTGAAGCTTTCTTT
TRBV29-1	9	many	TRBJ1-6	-	CSPGSPLHF	TGCAGCCCAGGATCACCCCTCCACTTT
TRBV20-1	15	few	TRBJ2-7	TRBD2	CSAWDGTSGTYEQYF	TGCAGTGCTTGGGATGGGACTAGCGGAACCTACGAGCAGTACTTC
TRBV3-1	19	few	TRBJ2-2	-	CASSQPLIYGGMQTGELFF	TGTGCCAGCAGCCAACCCCTCATCTATGGGGGGATGCAGACCGGGGAGCTGTTTTTT
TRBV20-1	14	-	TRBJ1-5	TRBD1	CSAIDRGRDQPQHF	TGCAGTGCCATCGACAGGGGTCGGGATCAGCCCCAGCATTTT
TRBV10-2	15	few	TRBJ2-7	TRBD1	CASTPREGALEEQYF	TGCGCCAGCACCCCCCGCGAGGGGGCCCTGGAGGAGCAGTACTTC
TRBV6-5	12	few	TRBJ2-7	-	CASTTLQHEQYF	TGTGCCAGCACCACTCTCCAGCACGAGCAGTACTTC
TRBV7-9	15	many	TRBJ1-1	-	CASRPKDRLNTEAFF	TGTGCCAGCAGGCCTAAAGACAGGCTGAACACTGAAGCTTTCTTT
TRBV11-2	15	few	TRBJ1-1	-	CASSPLVMRNTEAFF	TGTGCCAGCAGCCCACTGGTGATGAGGAACACTGAAGCTTTCTTT
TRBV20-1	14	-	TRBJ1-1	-	CSARSSSLNTEAFF	TGCAGTGCGAGATCATCTTCCTTGAACACTGAAGCTTTCTTT
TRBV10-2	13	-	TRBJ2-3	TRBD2	CASSESAGGAQYF	TGCGCCAGCAGTGAGTCGGCGGGGGGCGCGCAGTATTTT
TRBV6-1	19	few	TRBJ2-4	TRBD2	CASSEPGGGFMLGKNIQYF	TGTGCCAGCAGTGAACCCGGCGGGGGGTTTATGTTGGGCAAAAACATTCAGTACTTC
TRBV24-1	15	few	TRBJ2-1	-	CATSGFGEWDNEQFF	TGTGCCACCAGTGGTTTCGGGGAATGGGACAATGAGCAGTTCTTC
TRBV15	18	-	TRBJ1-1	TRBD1	CATSRDGDRGIGNTEAFF	TGTGCCACCAGCAGAGATGGGGACAGGGGGATTGGGAACACTGAAGCTTTCTTT
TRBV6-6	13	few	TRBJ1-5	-	CASSRGEGQPQHF	TGTGCCAGCAGTCGAGGGGAAGGCCAGCCCCAGCATTTT
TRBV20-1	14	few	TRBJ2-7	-	CSAQRSSGVGEQYF	TGCAGTGCTCAAAGATCGAGTGGCGTCGGTGAGCAGTACTTC
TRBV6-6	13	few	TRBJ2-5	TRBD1	CASSSRTGETQYF	TGTGCCAGCAGTTCCCGGACAGGGGAGACCCAGTACTTC
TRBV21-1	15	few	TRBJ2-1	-	CASSKERLPDNEQFF	TGTGCCAGCAGCAAAGAGCGACTGCCTGACAATGAGCAGTTCTTC
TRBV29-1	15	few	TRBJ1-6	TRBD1	CSVQTGTGGKSPLHF	TGCAGCGTTCAGACCGGGACAGGGGGCAAATCACCCCTCCACTTT
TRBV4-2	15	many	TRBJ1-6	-	CASSQDGLGNSPLHF	TGTGCCAGCAGCCAAGATGGGCTGGGAAATTCACCCCTCCACTTT
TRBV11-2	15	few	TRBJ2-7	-	CASSITPGQPYEQYF	TGTGCCAGCAGCATTACCCCGGGGCAACCGTACGAGCAGTACTTC
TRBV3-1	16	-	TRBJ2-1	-	CASSQAGGASYNEQFF	TGTGCCAGCAGCCAAGCCGGGGGTGCCTCCTACAATGAGCAGTTCTTC
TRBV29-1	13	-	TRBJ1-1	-	CSAGGRSGTEAFF	TGCAGCGCGGGGGGACGGTCTGGGACTGAAGCTTTCTTT
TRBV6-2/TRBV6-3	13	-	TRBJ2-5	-	CASRGQRQETQYF	TGTGCCAGCAGGGGCCAGCGGCAAGAGACCCAGTACTTC
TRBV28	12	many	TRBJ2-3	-	CASSLQRDTQYF	TGTGCCAGCAGTTTACAACGGGATACGCAGTATTTT
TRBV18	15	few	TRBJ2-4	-	CASSPMGPTDNIQYF	TGTGCCAGCTCACCTATGGGGCCAACTGACAACATTCAGTACTTC
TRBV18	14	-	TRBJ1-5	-	CASSPSGSNQPQHF	TGTGCCAGCTCACCATCGGGAAGCAATCAGCCCCAGCATTTT
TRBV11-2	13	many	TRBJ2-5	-	CASSLASGQTQYF	TGTGCCAGCAGCTTAGCCTCAGGACAGACCCAGTACTTC
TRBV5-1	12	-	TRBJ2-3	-	CASRKTRDTQYF	TGCGCCAGCAGGAAGACTAGAGATACGCAGTATTTT
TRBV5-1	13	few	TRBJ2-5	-	CASSPTLQETQYF	TGCGCCAGCAGCCCTACGCTCCAAGAGACCCAGTACTTC
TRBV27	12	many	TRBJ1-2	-	CASSFAGKGYTF	TGTGCCAGCAGTTTTGCAGGGAAGGGCTACACCTTC
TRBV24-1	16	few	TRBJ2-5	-	CATSEPPGAGGETQYF	TGTGCCACCAGTGAGCCGCCGGGAGCCGGAGGGGAGACCCAGTACTTC
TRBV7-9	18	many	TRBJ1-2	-	CASIPREGAADFNYGYTF	TGTGCCAGCATCCCCCGAGAGGGTGCGGCAGACTTTAACTATGGCTACACCTTC
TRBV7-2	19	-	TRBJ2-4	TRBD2	CASSLAVGLADVRGNIQYF	TGTGCCAGCAGCTTAGCAGTTGGGCTAGCGGATGTCCGCGGAAACATTCAGTACTTC